The present T cell receptor (beta chain) was sequenced within a study of T cells in Graves' hyperthyroidism and ophthalmopathy. Whole-study results and caveats: Most thyroid clonotypes expanded above 0.001 were also detected in blood.

Researchers took RNA transcripts and amplified the TCR beta CDR3 regions from them. The primer set for the first-round RT-PCR of the TCR CDR3 was HTBI. Via MiXCR, TCRdb re-called the multiplex PCR reads, giving one row per CDR3 protein. The repertoire holds around 620,000 distinct CDR3 sequences, with around 42% as singletons. The CDR3 loop spans 13 amino acids. Germline CDR1 and CDR2: KGHDR and SFDVKD. V was cut by 5 bases and J by 6 bases, with 12 bases left in between. On this clonotype: The antigen is unknown.

Patients having uncontrolled infection, another autoimmune disease, pregnancy or lactation were not included. Thyroid ultrasound, orbital computed tomography, clinical symptoms, and serum thyroxine and TRAb underpinned diagnoses. The chain has TRBV24-1 and TRBJ1-2, with D unclear. The sample was peripheral blood or thyroid tissue (not recorded which). This receptor was obtained from an adult woman with Graves' disease, either hyperthyroidism or ophthalmopathy (not recorded which). CDR3 nucleotide sequence: TGTGCCACCAGTGTCGGGAGGTACGATGGCTACACCTTC. This sequence encodes CATSVGRYDGYTF.